The T cell receptor (beta chain) described here comes from a study of blood T cell repertoires in COVID-19. Whole-study context: Specimens from acute and convalescent COVID-19 originated in the United States, Italy and Spain.

This CDR3 has 15 residues. V dropped 3 bases and J dropped 4 bases, with 15 bases sitting between them. Germline values: CDR1 MNHEY, CDR2 SVGAGI. How the authors handled the data: For nucleated cells, counts were estimated from reference gene primer amplification. Profiled with immunoSEQ multiplex PCR; TCRdb holds only in-frame clones, not every one. V, J and clone size are those of that table, while D and trimming were read from the DNA. This table holds more than 140,000 clones, 80% to 90% found once. This clonotype originated in a woman aged 45 to 65 in a cohort sampled during active or convalescent COVID-19. The chain couples TRBV6-5 to TRBJ1-2; D remains unclear. Material: peripheral blood. For the CDR3, the DNA is TGTGCCAGCAGTTATGCCCCTGGCAAAGTCTATGGCTACACCTTC. Translating gives CASSYAPGKVYGYTF.